Sequencing of this T cell receptor (beta chain) was carried out in a study of blood T cells in healthy people across ages (dated by TCRdb to the mid-2010s). Study-level background: In model experiments, template switching captured roughly one uniquely barcoded TCR beta cDNA molecule for every two T cells. To track age-related changes in TCR beta repertoire diversity, the study relied on deep sequencing normalized with unique cDNA molecular identifiers. Donors were grouped into four age groups: young (average approximately 15 years), middle-aged (39), aged (about 60) and long-lived (82). For two donors (one aged 18 to 30 and one aged 80 or older), the study analyzed two additional independent replicas of 1 million unique cDNA reads from the same blood draw. On the study overall, not on this receptor specifically: Estimates of total diversity based on one million sequenced T cells were considered lower bounds and underestimates. Compared with the aged group, the long-lived group had more naive CD4+ T cells, fewer expanded clones and increased TCR diversity, suggesting age selection. The percentage of naive T cells measured by flow cytometry correlated strongly with observed TCR beta diversity. As age increased, observed TCR beta diversity per million T cells dropped in a roughly linear way, and a significant reduction was already evident by age 40. Because the CMV infection status of the donors was unknown, age-related changes in expanded clonotypes may potentially have been confounded. Because profiling used bulk unsorted PBMCs, naive and antigen-experienced compartments could not be compared conclusively.

Libraries were built with 5' RACE. Instrument used: Illumina HiSeq 2500. A second PCR of about 7 to 12 cycles was run with a J-beta primer mix and a sample-barcoded 5' primer. A unique molecular identifier was introduced onto each TCR beta cDNA molecule by a template-switch 5' adaptor carrying 12 random nucleotides. Each sample yielded at least 2.5 million CDR3-containing paired-end reads. First-strand cDNA was synthesized from all RNA with the Mint cDNA synthesis kit, primed by a TRBC-specific oligonucleotide. Following uracil-DNA glycosylase treatment, a first 18-cycle PCR with universal primers M1SS and BC2_uni_R was performed on all cDNA. Per the authors' processing: Each sample was normalized by randomly selecting 1 million high-quality reads, each carrying a distinct molecular identifier. Instead of being binned into consensus sequences, reads with shared molecular identifiers were discarded. MiTCR, run with a Q25 quality threshold and the strictest error-elimination algorithm, handled CDR3 identification, clonotype clustering and error correction. A nonparametric unseen species model with Euler transformation was used to estimate lower-bound total TCR beta diversity. The public reads were reprocessed in TCRdb via fastp at Q25 and MiXCR, keeping in-frame beta chains. Each CDR3 protein appears once, grouped with its most common genes and DNA. The V and J calls and clone size are TCRdb's, not the authors'. Across this sample there are about 800,000 distinct CDR3 sequences, with 20% to 30% seen only once. 3% to 4% of the sample comes from the top ten.

The table lists this clonotype with a few counts. This clone's antigen is unknown. Base qualities are not at hand, and no much larger clone is one base apart. The CDR3 spans 15 residues, from the cysteine through the phenylalanine. Of all the DNA, just the CDR3 is kept, 45 bases in frame from base 1. At the junction V is shortened by 4 bases and J by 5 bases; bases outside the gene matches: 3. Per the germline V gene, SGHRS is the CDR1 and YFSETQ is the CDR2. Systemically healthy Caucasian individuals from Russia, about 38 in total and aged about 6 to 100 years, were included as donors. Roughly 9 milliliters of peripheral blood were drawn from each donor into EDTA-treated Vacutainer tubes. Ficoll-Paque density-gradient centrifugation was used to isolate PBMCs, with at least 6 million per sample. Total RNA was extracted from PBMCs with Trizol reagent, with at least 6 micrograms obtained per sample. Naive CD45RAhigh/CD27high T cell percentages were measured by flow cytometry on a PBMC aliquot from every donor.

This sample also appeared in a second study, on T cells of mothers and their children. The second publication reports: Nine systemically healthy Caucasian individuals served as donors, namely three mothers together with their six children. cDNA synthesis used all of the extracted RNA, with roughly 1.5 ug of RNA in each 15 ul reaction. Sample barcodes and 2-4 random nucleotides were added via the M1S primer in the second PCR. Each mother yielded over 8 million TCR beta CDR3 reads and each child about 3 million reads. In both related and unrelated pairs, thymic selection shapes the output of TCR recombination in a similar way, with inherited differences having only a minor effect. Related mother-child pairs always showed normalized repertoire overlap that was slightly higher than in unrelated mother-child pairs, though the difference was never significant. No persistent microchimeric T cell clones were detected, at a sensitivity of roughly 100 clones per million clonotypes. Deep NGS was used in the study to compare the TCR beta repertoires of mothers and children and to look for features that separate related mother-child pairs from unrelated individuals. On average, the children were roughly 11 +/- 4 years old, while the mothers were 40 +/- 4 years old. After adapter ligation with NEBNext reagents, the libraries were sequenced on Illumina HiSeq 2000 with 100+100 nt paired-end reads. To prevent cross-contamination, the mother and child libraries were prepared a month apart and were sequenced in separate runs. For each donor, somewhere between about 450,000 and 2,100,000 distinct TCR beta clonotypes were identified. Naive TCR beta clonotypes were estimated from low-frequency clonotypes matched to each donor's FACS-determined naive share, without sorting.

Recombination linked TRBV5-1 to TRBJ2-7, and 16 bases in between align with TRBD2. The sample taken for sequencing was blood. This clonotype was sampled from a boy between 10 and 17 years old in good health. This receptor carries the CDR3 CASSQGLAGGNEQYF. The base sequence is TGCGCCAGCAGCCAGGGACTAGCGGGAGGGAACGAGCAGTACTTC.